Listed below are T cell receptor beta chains from one sample, sequenced in a study of blood T cell repertoires in COVID-19. TCRdb's table, derived via immunoSEQ multiplex PCR, lists solely in-frame clones and lacks some. The sample consists of fewer than 250,000 clones, 83% of them appearing once. The sample consisted of PBMCs or T cells enriched from blood (not recorded which). These receptors originate from a woman in her forties or fifties who had been exposed to COVID-19. Both conserved end residues are part of each CDR3. Each record gives: V gene, D gene, CDR3 length, clone size, J gene, CDR3 protein, CDR3 DNA. D genes are given only for firm matches. Rows give clone size only sometimes, using once, few, many, or a class for an expanded clone.

TRBV12-3/TRBV12-4	.	12	few	TRBJ1-1	CASIQRRGEAFF	TGTGCCAGCATTCAGCGGAGGGGCGAAGCTTTCTTT
TRBV5-5	TRBD1	13	few	TRBJ1-1	CASSYPGQPRAFF	TGTGCCAGCAGCTATCCGGGACAGCCTCGAGCTTTCTTT
TRBV7-2	.	14	.	TRBJ2-7	CASRPPSGTYEQYF	TGTGCCAGCAGACCCCCATCGGGGACCTACGAGCAGTACTTC
TRBV10-3	TRBD2	15	.	TRBJ2-1	CAIRPPSGGGNEQFF	TGTGCCATCAGACCACCTAGCGGTGGAGGGAATGAGCAGTTCTTC
TRBV7-6	.	16	.	TRBJ1-6	CASSLGPRAENSPLHF	TGTGCCAGCAGCTTAGGCCCCAGGGCGGAGAATTCACCCCTCCACTTT
TRBV2	.	13	.	TRBJ2-3	CASSFTGTDTQYF	TGTGCCAGCAGTTTTACAGGGACAGATACGCAGTATTTT
TRBV28	TRBD1	14	.	TRBJ2-1	CASGRTGNYNEQFF	TGTGCCAGCGGACGGACAGGGAACTACAATGAGCAGTTCTTC
TRBV5-8	TRBD1	18	once	TRBJ1-2	CASSPGDDRGPRNYGYTF	TGTGCCAGCAGCCCAGGGGACGACAGGGGGCCAAGGAACTATGGCTACACCTTC
TRBV7-3	.	16	few	TRBJ1-2	CASSSWTVEGLYGYTF	TGTGCCAGCAGCTCCTGGACGGTGGAGGGCCTGTATGGCTACACCTTC
TRBV5-1	.	15	few	TRBJ1-5	CASSLDGGPYQPQHF	TGCGCCAGCAGCTTGGACGGGGGACCCTATCAGCCCCAGCATTTT
TRBV7-9	TRBD2	16	few	TRBJ2-5	CASSLVVAGLQETQYF	TGTGCCAGCAGCTTAGTCGTAGCGGGTCTGCAAGAGACCCAGTACTTC
TRBV5-5	TRBD2	14	.	TRBJ2-1	CASSSRDYVDEQFF	TGTGCCAGCAGCTCCCGGGACTACGTGGATGAGCAGTTCTTC
TRBV4-1	.	12	.	TRBJ2-1	CASSQDRLEQFF	TGCGCCAGCAGCCAAGACAGGTTGGAGCAGTTCTTC
TRBV18	.	16	.	TRBJ2-1	CATMGRDKGNVNEQFF	TGTGCCACTATGGGCCGGGATAAGGGAAATGTCAATGAGCAGTTCTTC
TRBV2	.	13	.	TRBJ1-1	CASIEGRLDEAFF	TGTGCCAGCATCGAGGGCAGATTAGATGAAGCTTTCTTT
TRBV7-9	.	19	.	TRBJ2-1	CASILFAGRPDLVNNEQFF	TGTGCCAGCATCCTCTTTGCGGGGCGACCGGACCTCGTAAACAATGAGCAGTTCTTC
TRBV29-1	.	14	.	TRBJ2-3	CSVEGLVRSDTQYF	TGCAGCGTTGAAGGACTAGTACGTTCAGATACGCAGTATTTT
TRBV11-2	.	14	.	TRBJ2-2	CASTPGGNTGELFF	TGTGCCAGCACCCCTGGAGGGAACACCGGGGAGCTGTTTTTT
TRBV9	TRBD1	16	.	TRBJ2-2	CASSTGDRENTGELFF	TGTGCCAGCAGCACCGGGGACAGGGAGAACACCGGGGAGCTGTTTTTT
TRBV28	TRBD1	15	.	TRBJ1-6	CASSSNPGGGSPLHF	TGTGCCAGCAGTTCCAATCCAGGGGGCGGTTCACCCCTCCACTTT
TRBV2	.	13	.	TRBJ1-3	CARSLGPGNTIYF	TGTGCCCGCTCACTAGGGCCAGGAAACACCATATATTTT
TRBV5-8	TRBD1	16	.	TRBJ1-4	CASSTLYRGSKEKLFF	TGTGCCAGCAGCACGCTCTACAGGGGAAGTAAGGAAAAACTGTTTTTT
TRBV4-3	TRBD2	18	.	TRBJ2-1	CASSQDREARLTGYEQFF	TGCGCCAGCAGCCAAGACCGGGAGGCCAGGTTGACGGGTTATGAGCAGTTCTTC
TRBV18	.	14	.	TRBJ2-7	CASSPYSMPYEQYF	TGTGCCAGCTCACCCTACAGTATGCCTTACGAGCAGTACTTC
TRBV2	TRBD1	17	.	TRBJ1-3	CASKDRGRIGPGNTIYF	TGTGCCAGCAAGGACAGGGGGCGTATAGGGCCTGGAAACACCATATATTTT
TRBV5-5	TRBD1	15	.	TRBJ1-1	CASSLEGQLSTEAFF	TGTGCCAGCAGCTTGGAGGGACAGTTAAGCACTGAAGCTTTCTTT
TRBV7-8	.	13	.	TRBJ2-7	CASSLVPEGEQYF	TGTGCCAGCAGCTTGGTACCCGAGGGCGAGCAGTACTTC
TRBV21-1	.	14	.	TRBJ1-4	CASSPGQRNEKLFF	TGTGCCAGCAGCCCGGGACAGAGGAATGAAAAACTGTTTTTT
TRBV3-1/TRBV3-2	TRBD1	13	.	TRBJ1-2	CASSLTGGSGYTF	TGTGCCAGCAGTCTTACAGGGGGAAGTGGCTACACCTTC
TRBV9	TRBD1	18	once	TRBJ2-6	CASSVDPQGAGGANVLTF	TGTGCCAGCAGCGTAGATCCACAGGGGGCAGGTGGGGCCAACGTCCTGACTTTC
TRBV5-8	.	14	.	TRBJ1-6	CASSLGGTNSPLHF	TGTGCCAGCAGCCTGGGCGGGACTAATTCACCCCTCCACTTT
TRBV6-5	TRBD1	13	.	TRBJ1-3	CATRQGSGNTIYF	TGTGCCACCAGACAGGGGTCTGGAAACACCATATATTTT
TRBV7-9	.	16	.	TRBJ2-5	CASSRWSGLLQETQYF	TGTGCCAGCAGCCGTTGGTCTGGGCTCCTACAAGAGACCCAGTACTTC
TRBV11-1	.	14	.	TRBJ2-3	CASKRTPSTDTQYF	TGTGCCAGCAAACGGACTCCTAGCACAGATACGCAGTATTTT
TRBV7-9	.	11	.	TRBJ1-1	CASSLETSILF	TGTGCCAGCAGCTTAGAGACTTCCATACTATTT
TRBV28	.	13	.	TRBJ1-1	CASSLLPGTEAFF	TGTGCCAGCAGTTTATTACCGGGGACTGAAGCTTTCTTT
TRBV7-8	TRBD2	16	.	TRBJ2-1	CASSPTFGGRYNEQFF	TGTGCCAGCAGCCCTACTTTCGGGGGGAGATACAATGAGCAGTTCTTC
TRBV18	TRBD2	14	.	TRBJ2-7	CASSQLAGSYEQYF	TGTGCCAGCTCACAGCTAGCGGGGTCCTACGAGCAGTACTTC
TRBV11-1	TRBD1	14	.	TRBJ2-1	CASRQGDSYNEQFF	TGTGCCAGCAGACAGGGGGACAGCTACAATGAGCAGTTCTTC
TRBV5-1	TRBD1	16	.	TRBJ1-3	CASSQTGDPRGNTIYF	TGCGCCAGCAGCCAGACAGGGGACCCCCGTGGAAACACCATATATTTT
TRBV6-2/TRBV6-3	.	15	.	TRBJ1-3	CASSHPRYSGNTIYF	TGTGCCAGCAGTCACCCTCGCTACTCTGGAAACACCATATATTTT
TRBV13	.	15	few	TRBJ1-1	CASSLKDFMNTEAFF	TGTGCCAGCAGCTTAAAAGACTTCATGAACACTGAAGCTTTCTTT
TRBV30	.	13	.	TRBJ1-2	CAWSGLGDYGYTF	TGTGCCTGGAGTGGCCTCGGTGACTATGGCTACACCTTC
TRBV4-2	.	16	.	TRBJ2-5	CASSTRGPTGQETQYF	TGTGCCAGCAGCACCCGGGGGCCGACAGGGCAAGAGACCCAGTACTTC
TRBV19	.	13	.	TRBJ1-1	CASSYSGGTEAFF	TGTGCCAGTAGTTACTCGGGGGGGACTGAAGCTTTCTTT
TRBV19	.	12	few	TRBJ1-1	CASNMWNTEAFF	TGTGCCAGTAACATGTGGAACACTGAAGCTTTCTTT
TRBV18	.	13	.	TRBJ1-4	CASSRQEGEKLFF	TGTGCCAGCTCACGGCAGGAAGGTGAAAAACTGTTTTTT
TRBV5-1	TRBD2	16	once	TRBJ2-3	CASSFSGTSGGYTQYF	TGCGCCAGCAGCTTCTCGGGGACTAGCGGGGGATATACGCAGTATTTT
TRBV2	TRBD2	15	.	TRBJ2-2	CASSGAGGLTGELFF	TGTGCCAGCAGTGGAGCGGGGGGGCTGACCGGGGAGCTGTTTTTT
TRBV6-2/TRBV6-3	.	14	few	TRBJ1-2	CASSSGRGNYGYTF	TGTGCCAGCAGTTCCGGCAGGGGCAACTATGGCTACACCTTC
TRBV4-3	TRBD1	17	.	TRBJ2-6	CASSQDTGVLGANVLTF	TGCGCCAGCAGCCAAGATACAGGGGTACTTGGGGCCAACGTCCTGACTTTC